These T cell receptor beta chains were read from a single sample in a study of vaccination effects on CD4 cells after COVID-19. Some clones are missing from TCRdb's copy, which holds only in-frame ones; the method was immunoSEQ multiplex PCR. The data show around 40,000 clones, roughly two thirds seen once. These TCRs' antigens remain unknown. The specimen was CD4+ T cells from PBMCs cultured with a peptide pool, collected before COVID-19 vaccination. All receptors come from a human donor who had a prior SARS-CoV-2 infection. The CDR3 runs from the conserved cysteine through the conserved F or W. A D gene is named only where the DNA matches it firmly. For some rows the clone size is stated as once, few or many, or as a class when expanded; others skip it.

V gene	clone size	D gene	J gene	CDR3 DNA	CDR3 protein
TRBV6-4	NA	TRBD2	TRBJ2-1	TGTGCCAGCAGTGACTCACTAGCGGGGGGCAATGAGCAGTTCTTC	CASSDSLAGGNEQFF
TRBV19	NA	TRBD1	TRBJ1-4	TGTGCCAGCCTACGGACAGGGGGTAATGAAAAACTGTTTTTT	CASLRTGGNEKLFF
TRBV19	NA	NA	TRBJ1-1	TGTGCCAGTAGTCAGCAGAGGGGTACTGAAGCTTTCTTT	CASSQQRGTEAFF
TRBV2	NA	NA	TRBJ1-1	TGTGCCAGCAGTTCCCAGGGGCGGAGTCGCACTGAAGCTTTCTTT	CASSSQGRSRTEAFF
TRBV18	NA	NA	TRBJ2-6	TGTGCCAGCTACATAAAGACGGCGGGGAGCTCTGGGGCCAACGTCCTGACTTTC	CASYIKTAGSSGANVLTF
TRBV5-6	NA	TRBD2	TRBJ2-2	TGTGCCAGCAGCTTACTTACAGCGGGGGGTACCGGGGAGCTGTTTTTT	CASSLLTAGGTGELFF
TRBV6-5	NA	NA	TRBJ1-4	TGTGCCAGCTATCAGGGTGTAGCAACTAATGAAAAACTGTTTTTT	CASYQGVATNEKLFF
TRBV3-1/TRBV3-2	few	TRBD2	TRBJ2-5	TGTGCCAGCAGCCAAGCTGGAGCGGGGGGGCCAGAGACCCAGTACTTC	CASSQAGAGGPETQYF
TRBV24-1	NA	NA	TRBJ2-7	TGTGCCACCAGTGATTCGCAGGGGGGGGGAGTTTACGAGCAGTACTTC	CATSDSQGGGVYEQYF
TRBV5-6	few	NA	TRBJ1-3	TGTGCCAGCAGCCCCGGGGCCCTAGCTGCTGGAAACACCATATATTTT	CASSPGALAAGNTIYF
TRBV7-2	once	NA	TRBJ2-3	TGTGCCAGCAGCCCTAGTATGATCGCGCGAACGCAGTATTTT	CASSPSMIARTQYF
TRBV27	few	TRBD1	TRBJ1-5	TGTGCCAGCAGTTTACGACAGGGGAAAGGTCAGCCCCAGCATTTT	CASSLRQGKGQPQHF
TRBV5-1	NA	TRBD2	TRBJ2-7	TGCGCCAGCAGCTTGACCGGGAGGGGCGAATACGAGCAGTACTTC	CASSLTGRGEYEQYF
TRBV27	NA	NA	TRBJ2-4	TGTGCCAGCAGTCTCCTCGGGGGAAATCCCAAAAACATTCAGTACTTC	CASSLLGGNPKNIQYF
TRBV14	few	NA	TRBJ1-1	TGTGCCAGCAGCCAATACCAAAACACTGAAGCTTTCTTT	CASSQYQNTEAFF
TRBV7-9	NA	NA	TRBJ2-2	TGTGCCAGCAGCAGAGGGGGGACAGTGAACACCGGGGAGCTGTTTTTT	CASSRGGTVNTGELFF
TRBV7-2	NA	TRBD1	TRBJ1-4	TGTGCCAGCAGCTTTACAGGGGGGACTAATGAAAAACTGTTTTTT	CASSFTGGTNEKLFF
TRBV6-1	NA	TRBD1	TRBJ2-7	TGTGCCAGCAGTGAAGCGGGACAGCCAAAACCCTACGAGCAGTACTTC	CASSEAGQPKPYEQYF
TRBV14	NA	NA	TRBJ2-3	TGTGCCAGCAGCCAATTAAGAGTCGGCGATACGCAGTATTTT	CASSQLRVGDTQYF
TRBV6-2/TRBV6-3	NA	TRBD2	TRBJ2-7	TGTGCCAGCAGTCAACTAGCGGTCCACGAGCAGTACTTC	CASSQLAVHEQYF
TRBV11-2	NA	TRBD2	TRBJ2-7	TGTGCCAGCAGCCAGGGGGGGACTAGCGTGTACGAGCAGTACTTC	CASSQGGTSVYEQYF
TRBV7-9	NA	NA	TRBJ1-2	TGTGCCAGCAGCTCTTCGGACAGTTTGTTTATAGGCTACACCTTC	CASSSSDSLFIGYTF
TRBV14	NA	NA	TRBJ2-7	TGTGCCAGCAGCCAAGAATATCGGGTGTTTCCCTACGAGCAGTACTTC	CASSQEYRVFPYEQYF
TRBV2	NA	TRBD2	TRBJ2-7	TGTGCCAGCAGCGCCTTTGGGACTAGCGGGGGGTACGAGCAGTACTTC	CASSAFGTSGGYEQYF
TRBV7-2	NA	TRBD2	TRBJ2-3	TGTGCCAGCAGCTTAGTCGGGACTAGCGTTTGGGGGACAGATACGCAGTATTTT	CASSLVGTSVWGTDTQYF
TRBV6-6	once	TRBD2	TRBJ2-7	TGTGCCAGCAGACCTCATGACCGGGACTATACGGGCGAGCAGTACTTC	CASRPHDRDYTGEQYF
TRBV18	NA	NA	TRBJ1-1	TGTGCCAGCTCACTGACGGAAAACACTGAAGCTTTCTTT	CASSLTENTEAFF
TRBV6-2/TRBV6-3	NA	NA	TRBJ2-7	TGTGCCAGCAGTTATGGCGGGAACAACTACGAGCAGTACTTC	CASSYGGNNYEQYF
TRBV4-3	NA	NA	TRBJ2-3	TGCGCCAGCAGCCAAGAGGCCCCAGGTAGTGGTACAGATACGCAGTATTTT	CASSQEAPGSGTDTQYF
TRBV18	NA	NA	TRBJ2-3	TGTGCCAGCTCCCCATTGGGAGATACGCAGTATTTT	CASSPLGDTQYF
TRBV18	NA	NA	TRBJ2-1	TGTGCCAGCTCACCGCGGGCAGAAGGCTACAATGAGCAGTTCTTC	CASSPRAEGYNEQFF
TRBV7-8	NA	NA	TRBJ1-4	TGTGCCAGCAGCTTAGTTGGGACATTAGCGGAAAAACTGTTTTTT	CASSLVGTLAEKLFF
TRBV6-6	NA	TRBD2	TRBJ2-3	TGTGCCAGCAGGCGGGGGGCACGCACAGATACGCAGTATTTT	CASRRGARTDTQYF
TRBV11-2	NA	NA	TRBJ1-1	TGTGCCAGCAGCCCCCGCGCTCTGGGGAACACTGAAGCTTTCTTT	CASSPRALGNTEAFF
TRBV18	NA	NA	TRBJ2-4	TGTGCCAGCTCACCCCCCGGGCGCAACATTCAGTACTTC	CASSPPGRNIQYF
TRBV2	NA	TRBD2	TRBJ2-1	TGTGCCAGCGGGGGACTAGCGGCTCTGATTGGGTTCTTC	CASGGLAALIGFF
TRBV9	NA	NA	TRBJ2-1	TGTGCCAGCAGCGTAGAGTTTTTCCCGACTAGTGAGCAGTTCTTC	CASSVEFFPTSEQFF
TRBV5-5	NA	NA	TRBJ2-1	TGTGCCAGCAGCTTGGTCGGGGTCTACAATGAGCAGTTCTTC	CASSLVGVYNEQFF
TRBV2	NA	TRBD1	TRBJ1-5	TGTGCCAGCAGTGACCCTGACAGGGCCCAGCCCCAGCATTTT	CASSDPDRAQPQHF
TRBV15	NA	TRBD2	TRBJ2-1	TGTGCCACCAGCAGAGATCGGGGGGAATACAATGAGCAGTTCTTC	CATSRDRGEYNEQFF
TRBV10-3	NA	NA	TRBJ2-3	TGTGCCATAGGGGGAAGGGCTGGGGATACGCAGTATTTT	CAIGGRAGDTQYF
TRBV9	NA	NA	TRBJ2-3	TGTGCCAGCAGCGTAAGGGGAGACACAGATACGCAGTATTTT	CASSVRGDTDTQYF
TRBV4-3	NA	NA	TRBJ2-7	TGCGCCAGCAGCCAAGATCCCTGGACACGCACCTACGAGCAGTACTTC	CASSQDPWTRTYEQYF